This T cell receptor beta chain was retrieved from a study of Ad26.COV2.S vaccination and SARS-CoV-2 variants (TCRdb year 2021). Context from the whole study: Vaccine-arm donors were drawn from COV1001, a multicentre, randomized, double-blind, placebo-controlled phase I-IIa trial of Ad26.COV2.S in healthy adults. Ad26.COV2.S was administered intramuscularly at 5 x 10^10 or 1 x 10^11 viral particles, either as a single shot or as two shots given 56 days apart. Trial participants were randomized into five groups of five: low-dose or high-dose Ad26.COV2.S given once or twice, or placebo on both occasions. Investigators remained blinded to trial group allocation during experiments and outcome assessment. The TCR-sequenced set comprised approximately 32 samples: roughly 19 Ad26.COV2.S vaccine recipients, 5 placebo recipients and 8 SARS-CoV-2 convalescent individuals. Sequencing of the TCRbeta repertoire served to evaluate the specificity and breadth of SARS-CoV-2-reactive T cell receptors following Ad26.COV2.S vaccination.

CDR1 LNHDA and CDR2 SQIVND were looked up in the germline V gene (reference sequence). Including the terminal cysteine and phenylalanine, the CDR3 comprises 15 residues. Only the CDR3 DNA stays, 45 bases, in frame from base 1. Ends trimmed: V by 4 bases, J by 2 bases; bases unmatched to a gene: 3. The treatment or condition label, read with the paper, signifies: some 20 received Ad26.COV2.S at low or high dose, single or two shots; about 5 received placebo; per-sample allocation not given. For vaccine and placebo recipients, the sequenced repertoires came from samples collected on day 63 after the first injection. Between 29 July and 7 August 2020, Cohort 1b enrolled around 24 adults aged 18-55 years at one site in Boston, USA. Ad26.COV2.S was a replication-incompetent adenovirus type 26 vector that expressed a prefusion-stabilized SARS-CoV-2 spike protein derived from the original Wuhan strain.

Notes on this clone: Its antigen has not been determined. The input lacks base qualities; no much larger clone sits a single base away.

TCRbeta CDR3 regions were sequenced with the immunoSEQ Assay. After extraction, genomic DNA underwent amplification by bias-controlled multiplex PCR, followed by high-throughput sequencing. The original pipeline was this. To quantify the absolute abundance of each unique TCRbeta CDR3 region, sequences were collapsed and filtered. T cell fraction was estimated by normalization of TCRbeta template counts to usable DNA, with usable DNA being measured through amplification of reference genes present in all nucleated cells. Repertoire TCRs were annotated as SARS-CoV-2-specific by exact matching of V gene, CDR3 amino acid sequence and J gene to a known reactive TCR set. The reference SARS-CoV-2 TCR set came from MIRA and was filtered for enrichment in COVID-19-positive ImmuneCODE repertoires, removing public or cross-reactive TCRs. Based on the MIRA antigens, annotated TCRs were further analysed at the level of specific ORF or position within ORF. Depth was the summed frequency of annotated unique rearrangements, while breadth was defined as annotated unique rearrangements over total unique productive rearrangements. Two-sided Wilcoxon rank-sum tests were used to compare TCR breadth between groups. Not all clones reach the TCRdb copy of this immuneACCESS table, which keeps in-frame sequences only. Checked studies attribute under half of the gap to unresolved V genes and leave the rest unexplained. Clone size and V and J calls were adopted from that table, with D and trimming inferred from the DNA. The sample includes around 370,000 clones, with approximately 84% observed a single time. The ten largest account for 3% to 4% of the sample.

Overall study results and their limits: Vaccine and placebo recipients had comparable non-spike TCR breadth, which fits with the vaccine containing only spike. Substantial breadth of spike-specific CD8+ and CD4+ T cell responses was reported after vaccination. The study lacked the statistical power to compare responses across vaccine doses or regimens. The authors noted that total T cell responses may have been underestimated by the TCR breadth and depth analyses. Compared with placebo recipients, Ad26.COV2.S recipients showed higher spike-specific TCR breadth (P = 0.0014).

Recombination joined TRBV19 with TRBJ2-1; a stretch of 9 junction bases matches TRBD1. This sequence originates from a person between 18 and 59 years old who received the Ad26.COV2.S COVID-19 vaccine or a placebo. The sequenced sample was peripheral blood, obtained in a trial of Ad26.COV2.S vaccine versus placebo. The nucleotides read TGTGCCAGTAGTACCCGGGACAGGGCCTACAATGAGCAGTTCTTC. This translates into CASSTRDRAYNEQFF.